This is a list of T cell receptor beta chains from one sample in a study of spatial heterogeneity in lung cancer. TCRdb re-called the 5' RACE reads with MiXCR, one entry per CDR3 protein. The repertoire has 45,000 or so distinct CDR3 sequences, around 11% of them found once; the top ten carry 42%. Here the sequenced sample was PBMCs, taken at surgery. The receptors originated from a female donor with early-stage non-small cell lung cancer. Both conserved end residues are part of each CDR3. D genes are given only for firm matches. Clone size is stated in some rows and not others, as once, few, many or a class when expanded.

j_gene,v_gene,d_gene,abundance,CDR3nt,CDR3aa
TRBJ2-2,TRBV10-3,TRBD1,few,TGTGCCATCAGCAGACAGGGGGCGAACACCGGGGAGCTGTTTTTT,CAISRQGANTGELFF
TRBJ1-5,TRBV12-3/TRBV12-4,-,few,TGTGCCAGCAGTTCCGACGGTAGCAATCAGCCCCAGCATTTT,CASSSDGSNQPQHF
TRBJ1-6,TRBV9,TRBD1,few,TGTGCCAGCAGCGTAGATGGACAGGGGAAAACCCTCCACTTT,CASSVDGQGKTLHF
TRBJ2-6,TRBV29-1,-,many,TGCAGCGTGGGGAGGTCTGGGGCCAACGTCCTGACTTTC,CSVGRSGANVLTF
TRBJ2-3,TRBV6-2/TRBV6-3,-,-,TGTGCCAGCAGCAACCGACTCGGCGGAGATACGCAGTATTTT,CASSNRLGGDTQYF
TRBJ1-3,TRBV7-2,-,many,TGTGCCAGCAGCTTAGCCGCCAGGGGCCCTGGAAACACCATATATTTT,CASSLAARGPGNTIYF
TRBJ1-5,TRBV27,-,many,TGTGCCAGCAGTTTAGAACAACGGAATCAGCCCCAGCATTTT,CASSLEQRNQPQHF
TRBJ1-1,TRBV11-2,TRBD1,-,TGTGCCAGCAGCTTAGATGGACAGGGAGGCGCTTTCTTT,CASSLDGQGGAFF
TRBJ2-7,TRBV19,TRBD2,-,TGTGCCAGTAGCCTACTAGCGGGGGCTACCTACGAGCAGTACTTC,CASSLLAGATYEQYF
TRBJ2-7,TRBV10-3,TRBD1,-,TGTGCCATCGGGACAGGGAACTACGAGCAGTACTTC,CAIGTGNYEQYF
TRBJ2-6,TRBV5-1,-,few,TGCGCCAGCAGCTTGGACTCTGGGGCCAACGTCCTGACTTTC,CASSLDSGANVLTF
TRBJ1-1,TRBV28,TRBD1,few,TGTGCCATCAAGGACAGGGTTAACACTGAAGCTTTCTTT,CAIKDRVNTEAFF
TRBJ2-2,TRBV19,-,-,TGTGCCAGTACACACGGGAACTTGAACACCGGGGAGCTGTTTTTT,CASTHGNLNTGELFF
TRBJ2-5,TRBV12-3/TRBV12-4,-,few,TGTGCCAGCAGTATGACTGGGGTCGGGGAGACCCAGTACTTC,CASSMTGVGETQYF
TRBJ2-7,TRBV29-1,TRBD1,many,TGCAGCGTTCGGACAGGGGGTCTCGGGGAGCAGTACTTC,CSVRTGGLGEQYF
TRBJ1-3,TRBV20-1,TRBD1,many,TGCAGTGCTGAGGGACAGACTTCCCGCACCATATATTTT,CSAEGQTSRTIYF
TRBJ1-2,TRBV28,TRBD1,many,TGTGCCAGCAGTTCCCTTCCGAGACAGGGGGCGAACTATGGCTACACCTTC,CASSSLPRQGANYGYTF
TRBJ2-1,TRBV20-1,-,-,TGCAGTGCTAGTGGGACCAGGCAGTTCTTC,CSASGTRQFF
TRBJ2-1,TRBV12-3/TRBV12-4,-,few,TGTGCCAGCGGACTCGTTGGGGGCTACAATGAGCAGTTCTTC,CASGLVGGYNEQFF
TRBJ1-1,TRBV6-2/TRBV6-3,-,few,TGTGCCAGCAGTTACCTACAGGAGAACACTGAAGCTTTCTTT,CASSYLQENTEAFF
TRBJ2-3,TRBV20-1,TRBD2,-,TGCAGTGCTAGAAAAGCGGGGGCCACAGATACGCAGTATTTT,CSARKAGATDTQYF
TRBJ1-2,TRBV19,-,few,TGTGCCAGTAGTATTGGCCAGGGGATTGACTATGGCTACACCTTC,CASSIGQGIDYGYTF
TRBJ1-2,TRBV29-1,-,few,TGCAGCGCCCCGGAGACAGGCCATGCTAACTATGGCTACACCTTC,CSAPETGHANYGYTF
TRBJ1-1,TRBV6-2/TRBV6-3,-,many,TGTGCCAGCAAAGCAGGACCGAACACTGAAGCTTTCTTT,CASKAGPNTEAFF
TRBJ2-3,TRBV12-3/TRBV12-4,TRBD2,-,TGTGCCAGCAGTTCGGGACTAGCGGGGGGCCTCCGGAATACGCAGTATTTT,CASSSGLAGGLRNTQYF
TRBJ1-5,TRBV5-6,TRBD1,-,TGTGCCAGCAGCTACCGGGACAGGGGGCCCTTTTTAAGCAATCAGCCCCAGCATTTT,CASSYRDRGPFLSNQPQHF
TRBJ2-5,TRBV20-1,-,-,TGCAGTGCTAGGGGGTCCGAGGGGAACCAAGAGACCCAGTACTTC,CSARGSEGNQETQYF
TRBJ2-2,TRBV21-1,-,few,TGTGCCAGCAGCAAAGAATTCGGCATCACCGGGGAGCTGTTTTTT,CASSKEFGITGELFF
TRBJ1-6,TRBV2,TRBD1,-,TGTGCCAGCAGGACAGGGGACAATAATTCACCCCTCCACTTT,CASRTGDNNSPLHF
TRBJ2-5,TRBV9,TRBD2,few,TGTGCCAGCAGCGCAGATAGCGGGGAGACCCAGTACTTC,CASSADSGETQYF
TRBJ1-1,TRBV27,-,-,TGTGCCAGCAGTTTACAGGCAGGCTCCGAAGCTTTCTTT,CASSLQAGSEAFF
TRBJ2-6,TRBV4-3,-,many,TGCGCCAGCAGCCCGAGTCGTGGCCTTTTGAACTCTGGGGCCAACGTCCTGACTTTC,CASSPSRGLLNSGANVLTF
TRBJ2-6,TRBV3-1,TRBD2,many,TGTGCCAGCAGCCAACTTACTGGACTAGCGTTTTCGTCTGGGGCCAACGTCCTGACTTTC,CASSQLTGLAFSSGANVLTF
TRBJ1-5,TRBV7-9,TRBD1,-,TGTGCCAGCAGCCCATCCGGGACAGGGCTCCAGCAGCCCCAGCATTTT,CASSPSGTGLQQPQHF
TRBJ2-7,TRBV12-3/TRBV12-4,TRBD1,few,TGTGCCAGCAGTAGACAGGGGCCTTACGAGCAGTACTTC,CASSRQGPYEQYF
TRBJ2-7,TRBV7-7,-,many,TGTGCTAGCAGCGGAAACAGGGTTTACTACGAGCAGTACTTC,CASSGNRVYYEQYF
TRBJ2-2,TRBV12-3/TRBV12-4,-,many,TGTGCCAGCAGTTCCAGGGTCCCTAACACCGGGGAGCTGTTTTTT,CASSSRVPNTGELFF
TRBJ1-2,TRBV6-2/TRBV6-3,TRBD1,-,TGTGCCAGCACACCGGGACAGGGGAACTATGGCTACACCTTC,CASTPGQGNYGYTF
TRBJ2-1,TRBV6-5,TRBD2,many,TGTGCCAGCAGTTATCGGGGGGGAATCGGGAATGAGCAGTTCTTC,CASSYRGGIGNEQFF
TRBJ2-3,TRBV6-2/TRBV6-3,-,few,TGTGCCAGCATCCCTGGGGCGGGATTCACAGATACGCAGTATTTT,CASIPGAGFTDTQYF
TRBJ1-6,TRBV6-5,TRBD1,-,TGTGCCAGCAGTCAGCGGACAGGTGCCTATAATTCACCCCTCCACTTT,CASSQRTGAYNSPLHF